Listed below are T cell receptor beta chains from one sample, sequenced in a study of T-cell memory formation after mild COVID-19. TCRdb reprocessed the 5' RACE reads with MiXCR, giving one entry per CDR3 protein. The sample comprises about 160,000 distinct CDR3 sequences, about a third of which are singletons, and 12% rests with the top ten. Sequencing was carried out using PBMCs or a T cell subset sorted from them (not recorded which). These receptor sequences come from an adult woman who had mild COVID-19 (a few samples of this study predate the infection). Cell type and time point are not known. The CDR3 runs from the conserved cysteine through the conserved F or W. Each record gives: V gene, D gene, clone size, J gene, CDR3 protein, CDR3 DNA. A D gene is named only where the DNA matches it firmly. Some rows have no size entry. The others give once, few or many, or a class for an expanded clone.

v_gene: TRBV11-3
d_gene: NA
abundance: NA
j_gene: TRBJ2-5
CDR3aa: CASSLGGTGKETQYF
CDR3nt: TGTGCCAGCAGCTTAGGCGGGACGGGGAAGGAGACCCAGTACTTC

v_gene: TRBV7-3
d_gene: NA
abundance: few
j_gene: TRBJ2-1
CDR3aa: CASSLVGGLDNEQFF
CDR3nt: TGTGCCAGCAGCTTAGTAGGAGGTCTGGACAATGAGCAGTTCTTC

v_gene: TRBV7-2
d_gene: TRBD2
abundance: few
j_gene: TRBJ2-3
CDR3aa: CASSYGGSGTDTQYF
CDR3nt: TGTGCCAGCAGCTACGGGGGGTCAGGCACAGATACGCAGTATTTT

v_gene: TRBV2
d_gene: NA
abundance: NA
j_gene: TRBJ1-2
CDR3aa: CASSSESRRYGYTF
CDR3nt: TGTGCCAGTAGCAGTGAGTCTAGACGCTATGGCTACACCTTC

v_gene: TRBV4-2
d_gene: NA
abundance: few
j_gene: TRBJ2-1
CDR3aa: CASSQDPGRYNEQFF
CDR3nt: TGTGCCAGCAGCCAAGACCCGGGACGGTACAATGAGCAGTTCTTC

v_gene: TRBV24-1
d_gene: NA
abundance: NA
j_gene: TRBJ2-2
CDR3aa: CATSEAGELFF
CDR3nt: TGTGCCACCAGTGAGGCCGGGGAGCTGTTTTTT

v_gene: TRBV27
d_gene: NA
abundance: NA
j_gene: TRBJ1-2
CDR3aa: CASSFAGGNYGYTF
CDR3nt: TGTGCCAGCAGTTTCGCCGGGGGTAACTATGGCTACACCTTC

v_gene: TRBV11-3
d_gene: NA
abundance: NA
j_gene: TRBJ2-1
CDR3aa: CASSLGTRGLGNEQFF
CDR3nt: TGTGCCAGCAGCTTAGGAACGCGGGGCCTGGGGAATGAGCAGTTCTTC

v_gene: TRBV12-3/TRBV12-4
d_gene: NA
abundance: NA
j_gene: TRBJ2-5
CDR3aa: CASTPGPSGTQYF
CDR3nt: TGTGCCAGCACCCCGGGACCCTCAGGGACCCAGTACTTC

v_gene: TRBV27
d_gene: TRBD2
abundance: NA
j_gene: TRBJ2-7
CDR3aa: CASSLRSGTSYEQYF
CDR3nt: TGTGCCAGCAGTTTAAGGAGCGGGACGTCCTACGAGCAGTACTTC

v_gene: TRBV7-9
d_gene: TRBD2
abundance: few
j_gene: TRBJ2-1
CDR3aa: CASRSGIAGGLYNEQFF
CDR3nt: TGTGCCAGCCGCTCAGGCATAGCGGGAGGCCTATACAATGAGCAGTTCTTC

v_gene: TRBV7-2
d_gene: NA
abundance: NA
j_gene: TRBJ1-1
CDR3aa: CASSLFKNTEAFF
CDR3nt: TGTGCCAGCAGCTTATTCAAGAACACTGAAGCTTTCTTT

v_gene: TRBV20-1
d_gene: TRBD2
abundance: few
j_gene: TRBJ2-3
CDR3aa: CSATQRGRTDTQYF
CDR3nt: TGCAGTGCTACTCAGCGGGGGCGCACAGATACGCAGTATTTT

v_gene: TRBV7-3
d_gene: TRBD1
abundance: NA
j_gene: TRBJ2-1
CDR3aa: CASSLDPGQGYEQFF
CDR3nt: TGTGCCAGCAGCTTAGATCCGGGACAGGGGTATGAGCAGTTCTTC

v_gene: TRBV20-1
d_gene: NA
abundance: NA
j_gene: TRBJ2-7
CDR3aa: CSARAPARSSYEQYF
CDR3nt: TGCAGTGCTAGAGCCCCCGCGAGGAGCTCCTACGAGCAGTACTTC

v_gene: TRBV24-1
d_gene: TRBD1
abundance: few
j_gene: TRBJ2-7
CDR3aa: CATSDPRRDSSYEQYF
CDR3nt: TGTGCCACCAGTGATCCCCGCCGGGACAGCTCCTACGAGCAGTACTTC

v_gene: TRBV20-1
d_gene: NA
abundance: NA
j_gene: TRBJ2-5
CDR3aa: CSAPDRLRAAEETQYF
CDR3nt: TGCAGTGCCCCGGACCGACTCAGGGCCGCGGAGGAGACCCAGTACTTC

v_gene: TRBV9
d_gene: NA
abundance: NA
j_gene: TRBJ2-7
CDR3aa: CASSVEGGSFLSEQYF
CDR3nt: TGTGCCAGCAGCGTAGAGGGGGGGAGCTTTCTCAGCGAGCAGTACTTC

v_gene: TRBV4-1
d_gene: TRBD2
abundance: few
j_gene: TRBJ2-1
CDR3aa: CASSQDRGAYNEQFF
CDR3nt: TGCGCCAGCAGCCAAGATCGGGGGGCCTACAATGAGCAGTTCTTC

v_gene: TRBV20-1
d_gene: TRBD2
abundance: few
j_gene: TRBJ2-7
CDR3aa: CSARVGAFSGSRSEQYF
CDR3nt: TGCAGTGCTAGAGTAGGGGCCTTTAGCGGGAGTAGATCCGAGCAGTACTTC

v_gene: TRBV20-1
d_gene: TRBD2
abundance: NA
j_gene: TRBJ2-3
CDR3aa: CSARAGTNTDTQYF
CDR3nt: TGCAGTGCTAGAGCCGGGACTAACACAGATACGCAGTATTTT

v_gene: TRBV12-3/TRBV12-4
d_gene: NA
abundance: few
j_gene: TRBJ2-3
CDR3aa: CASSPLGGGTDTQYF
CDR3nt: TGTGCCAGCAGTCCCCTGGGCGGGGGCACAGATACGCAGTATTTT

v_gene: TRBV6-5
d_gene: TRBD2
abundance: NA
j_gene: TRBJ2-3
CDR3aa: CASSYSSRRTSGSSTDTQYF
CDR3nt: TGTGCCAGCAGTTACTCGAGTAGGAGGACTAGCGGGAGTAGCACAGATACGCAGTATTTT

v_gene: TRBV11-2
d_gene: NA
abundance: many
j_gene: TRBJ2-1
CDR3aa: CASSSVATPYNEQFF
CDR3nt: TGTGCCAGCAGCTCAGTAGCGACCCCCTACAATGAGCAGTTCTTC

v_gene: TRBV7-8
d_gene: NA
abundance: few
j_gene: TRBJ2-7
CDR3aa: CASSSHRHRGSGEQYF
CDR3nt: TGTGCCAGCAGCTCTCATCGCCATCGGGGGAGCGGCGAGCAGTACTTC

v_gene: TRBV11-3
d_gene: NA
abundance: NA
j_gene: TRBJ1-3
CDR3aa: CASSLGQIFSGNTIYF
CDR3nt: TGTGCCAGCAGCTTAGGACAGATCTTCTCTGGAAACACCATATATTTT

v_gene: TRBV5-5
d_gene: TRBD1
abundance: few
j_gene: TRBJ1-4
CDR3aa: CASSRDRGRSNEKLFF
CDR3nt: TGTGCCAGCAGCCGGGACAGGGGACGGAGTAATGAAAAACTGTTTTTT

v_gene: TRBV7-2
d_gene: NA
abundance: NA
j_gene: TRBJ2-2
CDR3aa: CASSPGPTNTGELFF
CDR3nt: TGTGCCAGCAGCCCCGGACCGACAAACACCGGGGAGCTGTTTTTT

v_gene: TRBV9
d_gene: TRBD1
abundance: NA
j_gene: TRBJ2-7
CDR3aa: CASSVGLDRVSYEQYF
CDR3nt: TGTGCCAGCAGCGTAGGATTGGACAGGGTCTCCTACGAGCAGTACTTC

v_gene: TRBV5-1
d_gene: TRBD1
abundance: NA
j_gene: TRBJ1-1
CDR3aa: CASSLEGTATEAFF
CDR3nt: TGCGCCAGCAGCTTGGAAGGGACAGCCACTGAAGCTTTCTTT

v_gene: TRBV11-2
d_gene: NA
abundance: few
j_gene: TRBJ2-3
CDR3aa: CASSRNGVGDTQYF
CDR3nt: TGTGCCAGCAGCCGTAACGGGGTGGGAGATACGCAGTATTTT

v_gene: TRBV9
d_gene: TRBD2
abundance: NA
j_gene: TRBJ2-3
CDR3aa: CASSVSPSGRSTDTQYF
CDR3nt: TGTGCCAGCAGCGTAAGTCCTAGCGGGAGAAGCACAGATACGCAGTATTTT

v_gene: TRBV24-1
d_gene: NA
abundance: NA
j_gene: TRBJ2-5
CDR3aa: CATSDRGAGMQETQYF
CDR3nt: TGTGCCACCAGTGATCGGGGGGCGGGGATGCAAGAGACCCAGTACTTC

v_gene: TRBV24-1
d_gene: NA
abundance: NA
j_gene: TRBJ2-1
CDR3aa: CATSDWGPYGYNEQFF
CDR3nt: TGTGCCACCAGTGATTGGGGCCCATACGGCTACAATGAGCAGTTCTTC

v_gene: TRBV12-3/TRBV12-4
d_gene: TRBD2
abundance: few
j_gene: TRBJ2-3
CDR3aa: CASSLQLAGATDTQYF
CDR3nt: TGTGCCAGCAGTTTACAACTAGCGGGAGCCACAGATACGCAGTATTTT

v_gene: TRBV29-1
d_gene: NA
abundance: few
j_gene: TRBJ2-2
CDR3aa: CSVVRNTGELFF
CDR3nt: TGCAGCGTTGTTAGGAACACCGGGGAGCTGTTTTTT

v_gene: TRBV3-1
d_gene: NA
abundance: NA
j_gene: TRBJ2-5
CDR3aa: CASSSRGAKYQETQYF
CDR3nt: TGTGCCAGCAGCTCACGCGGTGCCAAGTACCAAGAGACCCAGTACTTC

v_gene: TRBV12-3/TRBV12-4
d_gene: NA
abundance: NA
j_gene: TRBJ2-1
CDR3aa: CASSKPGHRRDEQFF
CDR3nt: TGTGCCAGCAGCAAACCGGGACACCGGAGGGATGAGCAGTTCTTC

v_gene: TRBV7-9
d_gene: NA
abundance: few
j_gene: TRBJ2-3
CDR3aa: CASSLRTGSTDTQYF
CDR3nt: TGTGCCAGCAGCTTAAGAACGGGGTCCACAGATACGCAGTATTTT